Given below is one T cell receptor beta chain in context. RNA, once extracted, was reverse transcribed into cDNA for use as the sequencing template. The data were produced by immunoSEQ multiplex PCR, yet TCRdb's version contains in-frame clones alone and is incomplete. Of approximately 300,000 clones in the sample, roughly 60% were seen once. This sample was taken from a study of CD8+ T cells in alopecia areata. Germline assignment: CDR1 SGHTA and CDR2 FQGNSA. V was clipped by 5 bases and J by 5 bases, with 10 bases between them. This CDR3 has 12 amino acids. Treatment defined: oral pan-JAK inhibitor, 5-10 mg twice daily. Peripheral blood, together with lesional scalp punch biopsies, was collected from alopecia areata patients.

The TCR sequence derives from a human donor with alopecia areata. This material consisted of CD4+ T cells sorted from blood, taken at week 24, from a patient treated with tofacitinib. V usage is TRBV7-2 and J usage is TRBJ2-7; D is unresolved. The CDR3 DNA follows: TGTGCCAGCAGCCCCCTTGGAAACGAGCAGTACTTC. The encoded protein is CASSPLGNEQYF.